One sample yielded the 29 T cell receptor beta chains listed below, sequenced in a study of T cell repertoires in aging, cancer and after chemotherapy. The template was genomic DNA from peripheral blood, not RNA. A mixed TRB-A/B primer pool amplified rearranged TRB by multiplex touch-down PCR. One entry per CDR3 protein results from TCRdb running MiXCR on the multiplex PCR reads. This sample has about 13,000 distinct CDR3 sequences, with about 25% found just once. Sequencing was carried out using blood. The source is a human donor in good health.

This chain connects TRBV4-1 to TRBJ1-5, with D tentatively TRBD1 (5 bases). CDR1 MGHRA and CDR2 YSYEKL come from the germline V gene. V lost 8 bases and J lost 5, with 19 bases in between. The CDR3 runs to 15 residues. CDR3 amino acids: CASRPDSRIYQPQHF. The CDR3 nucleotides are TGCGCCAGCCGACCTGACAGTCGGATTTATCAGCCCCAGCATTTT.

The CDR3 here is CASSVTLSQGARTNNEQFF. The CDR3 DNA reads as TGTGCCAGCAGCGTAACCCTATCACAGGGGGCAAGGACTAACAATGAGCAGTTCTTC. V and J are TRBV9 and TRBJ2-1; TRBD1 matches 9 bases. The CDR3 has 19 residues. The germline V gene has CDR1 SGDLS and CDR2 YYNGEE. V gave up 1 base and J gave up 5 bases; unmatched junction bases: 16.

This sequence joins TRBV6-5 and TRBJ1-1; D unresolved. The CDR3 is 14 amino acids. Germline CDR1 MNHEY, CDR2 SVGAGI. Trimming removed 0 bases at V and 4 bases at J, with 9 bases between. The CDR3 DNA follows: TGTGCCAGCAGTTACTCCCCGAAGGTCACTGAAGCTTTCTTT. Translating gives CASSYSPKVTEAFF.

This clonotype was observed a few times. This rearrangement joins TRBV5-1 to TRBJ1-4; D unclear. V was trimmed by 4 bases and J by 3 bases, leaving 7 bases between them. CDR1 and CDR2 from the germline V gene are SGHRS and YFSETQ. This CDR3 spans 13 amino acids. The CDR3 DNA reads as TGCGCCAGCAGCCTGGGAGCTAATGAAAAACTGTTTTTT. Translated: CASSLGANEKLFF.

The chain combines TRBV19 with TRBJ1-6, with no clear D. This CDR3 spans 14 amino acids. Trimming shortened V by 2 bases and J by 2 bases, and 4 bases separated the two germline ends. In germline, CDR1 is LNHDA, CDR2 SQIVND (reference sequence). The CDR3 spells CASSILTYNSPLHF. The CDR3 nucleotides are TGTGCCAGTAGTATACTGACCTATAATTCACCCCTCCACTTT.

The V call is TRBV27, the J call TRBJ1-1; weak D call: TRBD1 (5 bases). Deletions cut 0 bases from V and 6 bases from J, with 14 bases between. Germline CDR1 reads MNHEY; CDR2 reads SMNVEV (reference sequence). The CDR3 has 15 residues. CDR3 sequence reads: CASSLSARWGAEAFF. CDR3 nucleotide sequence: TGTGCCAGCAGTTTATCGGCCAGGTGGGGGGCTGAAGCTTTCTTT.

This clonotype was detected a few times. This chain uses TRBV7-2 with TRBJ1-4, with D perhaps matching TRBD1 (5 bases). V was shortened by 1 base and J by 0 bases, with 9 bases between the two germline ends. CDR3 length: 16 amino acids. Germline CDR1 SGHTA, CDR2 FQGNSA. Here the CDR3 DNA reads TGTGCCAGCAGCTTAGGGGGCAGAGCAACTAATGAAAAACTGTTTTTT. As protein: CASSLGGRATNEKLFF.

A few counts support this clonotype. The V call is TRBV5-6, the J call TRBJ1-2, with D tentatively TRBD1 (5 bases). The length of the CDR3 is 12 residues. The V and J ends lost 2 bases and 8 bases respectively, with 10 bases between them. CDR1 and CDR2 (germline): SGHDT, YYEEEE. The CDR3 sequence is CASSLTGAGYTF. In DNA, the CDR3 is TGTGCCAGCAGCTTAACAGGCGCGGGCTACACCTTC.

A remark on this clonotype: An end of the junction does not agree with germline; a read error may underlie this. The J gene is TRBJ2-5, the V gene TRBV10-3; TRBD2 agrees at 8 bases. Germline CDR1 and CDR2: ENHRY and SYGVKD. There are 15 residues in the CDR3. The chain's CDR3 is CASSRLASLQETQYF. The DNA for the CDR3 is TGTGCCAGCAGTAGACTAGCGTCCCTACAAGAGACCCAGTACTTC.

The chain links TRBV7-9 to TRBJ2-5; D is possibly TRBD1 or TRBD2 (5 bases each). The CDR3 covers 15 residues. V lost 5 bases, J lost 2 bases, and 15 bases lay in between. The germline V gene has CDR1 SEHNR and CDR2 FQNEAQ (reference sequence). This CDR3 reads CASSPRGTGQETQYF. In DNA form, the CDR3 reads TGTGCCAGCAGCCCCAGAGGGACGGGACAAGAGACCCAGTACTTC.

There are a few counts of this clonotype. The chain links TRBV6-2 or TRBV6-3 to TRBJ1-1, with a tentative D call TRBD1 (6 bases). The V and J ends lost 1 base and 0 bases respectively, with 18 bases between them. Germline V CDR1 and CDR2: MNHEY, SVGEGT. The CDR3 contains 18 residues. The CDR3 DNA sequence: TGTGCCAGCAGTTACTTCCGGGACATCGATTTCTTGAACACTGAAGCTTTCTTT. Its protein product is CASSYFRDIDFLNTEAFF.

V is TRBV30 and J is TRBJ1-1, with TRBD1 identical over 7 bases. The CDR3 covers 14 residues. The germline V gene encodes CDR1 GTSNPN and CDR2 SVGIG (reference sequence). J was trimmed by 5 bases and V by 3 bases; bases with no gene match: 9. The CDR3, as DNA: TGTGCCTGGAGATCACAGGGGAGGGTGACTGAAGCTTTCTTT. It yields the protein CAWRSQGRVTEAFF.

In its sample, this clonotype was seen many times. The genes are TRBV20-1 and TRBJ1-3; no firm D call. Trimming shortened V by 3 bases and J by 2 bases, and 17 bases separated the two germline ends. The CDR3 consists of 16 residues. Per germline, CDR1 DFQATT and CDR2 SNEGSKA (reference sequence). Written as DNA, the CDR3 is TGCAGTGCTAGCGAAATTAGGACGTATGCTGGAAACACCATATATTTT. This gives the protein CSASEIRTYAGNTIYF.

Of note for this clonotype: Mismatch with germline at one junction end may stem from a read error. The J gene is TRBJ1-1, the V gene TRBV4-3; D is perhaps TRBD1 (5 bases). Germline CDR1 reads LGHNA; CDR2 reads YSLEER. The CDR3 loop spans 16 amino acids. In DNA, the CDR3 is TGTGCCAGCAGCCAGAGGATTGCCGGGACGAACACTGAAGCTTTCTTT. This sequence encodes CASSQRIAGTNTEAFF.

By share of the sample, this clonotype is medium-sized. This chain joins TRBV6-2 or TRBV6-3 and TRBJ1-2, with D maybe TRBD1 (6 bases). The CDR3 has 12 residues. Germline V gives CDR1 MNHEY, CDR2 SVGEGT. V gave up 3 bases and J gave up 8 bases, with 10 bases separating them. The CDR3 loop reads CASSYHRDGYTF. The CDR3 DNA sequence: TGTGCCAGCAGTTATCACAGGGACGGCTACACCTTC.

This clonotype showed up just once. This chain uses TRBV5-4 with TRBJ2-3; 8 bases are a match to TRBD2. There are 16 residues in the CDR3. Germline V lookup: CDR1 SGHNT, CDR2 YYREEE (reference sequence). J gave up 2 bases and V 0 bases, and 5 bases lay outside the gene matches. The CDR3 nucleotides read TGTGCCAGCAGCTTGGACCCGGGGGGGGTCACAGATACGCAGTATTTT. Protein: CASSLDPGGVTDTQYF. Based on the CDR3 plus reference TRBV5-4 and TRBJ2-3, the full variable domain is ETGVTQSPTHLIKTRGQQVTLRCSSQSGHNTVSWYQQALGQGPQFIFQYYREEENGRGNFPPRFSGLQFPNYSSELNVNALELDDSALYLCASSLDPGGVTDTQYFGPGTRLTVL.

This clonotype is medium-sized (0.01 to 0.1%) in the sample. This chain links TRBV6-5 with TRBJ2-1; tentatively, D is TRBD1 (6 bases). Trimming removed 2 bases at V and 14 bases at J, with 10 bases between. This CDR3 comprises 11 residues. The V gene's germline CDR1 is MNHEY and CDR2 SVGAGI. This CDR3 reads CASSYGGSEFF. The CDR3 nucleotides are TGTGCCAGCAGTTACGGGGGCTCTGAGTTCTTC.

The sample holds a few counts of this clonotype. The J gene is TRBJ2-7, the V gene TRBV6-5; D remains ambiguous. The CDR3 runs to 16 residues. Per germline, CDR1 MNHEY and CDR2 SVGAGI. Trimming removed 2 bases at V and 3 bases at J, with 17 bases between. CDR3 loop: CASSYRAPNYNYEQYF. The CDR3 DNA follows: TGTGCCAGCAGTTACCGGGCGCCGAATTATAACTACGAGCAGTACTTC.

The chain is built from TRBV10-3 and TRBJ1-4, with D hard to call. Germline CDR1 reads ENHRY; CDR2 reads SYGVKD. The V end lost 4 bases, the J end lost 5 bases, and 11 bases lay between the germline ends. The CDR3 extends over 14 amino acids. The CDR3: CAISGSRQNEKLFF. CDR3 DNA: TGTGCCATCAGTGGTTCTAGGCAAAATGAAAAACTGTTTTTT.

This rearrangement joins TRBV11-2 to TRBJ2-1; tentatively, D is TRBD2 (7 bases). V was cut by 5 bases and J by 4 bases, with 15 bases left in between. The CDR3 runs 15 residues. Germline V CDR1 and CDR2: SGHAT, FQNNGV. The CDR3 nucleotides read TGTGCCAGCAGCGTGGGGGGGGGCGGGTACAATGAGCAGTTCTTC. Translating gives CASSVGGGGYNEQFF.

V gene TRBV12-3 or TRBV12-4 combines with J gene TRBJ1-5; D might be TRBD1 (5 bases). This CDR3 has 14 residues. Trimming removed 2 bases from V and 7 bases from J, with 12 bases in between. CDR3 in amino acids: CASSLSSRTQPQHF. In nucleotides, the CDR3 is TGTGCCAGCAGTTTAAGCTCGAGGACACAGCCCCAGCATTTT.

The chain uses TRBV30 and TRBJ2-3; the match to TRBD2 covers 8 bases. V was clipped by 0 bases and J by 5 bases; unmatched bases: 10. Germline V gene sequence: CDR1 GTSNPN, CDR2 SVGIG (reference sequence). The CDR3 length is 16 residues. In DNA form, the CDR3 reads TGTGCCTGGAGTGTACCGTCCCGGGGGGGTTTAGATACGCAGTATTTT. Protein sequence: CAWSVPSRGGLDTQYF.

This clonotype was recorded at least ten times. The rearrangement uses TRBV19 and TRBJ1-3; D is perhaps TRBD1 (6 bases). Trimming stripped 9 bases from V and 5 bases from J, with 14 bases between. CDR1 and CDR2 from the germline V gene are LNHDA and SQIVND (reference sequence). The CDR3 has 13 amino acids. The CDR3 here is CASQQGLRNTIYF. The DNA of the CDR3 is TGTGCCAGCCAACAGGGATTGAGAAACACCATATATTTT.

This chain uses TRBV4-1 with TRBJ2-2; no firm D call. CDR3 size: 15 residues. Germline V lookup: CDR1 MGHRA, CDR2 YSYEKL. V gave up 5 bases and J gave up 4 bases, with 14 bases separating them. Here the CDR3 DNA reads TGCGCCAGCAGCGCACTGCTCAAAGGCACCGGGGAGCTGTTTTTT. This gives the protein CASSALLKGTGELFF.

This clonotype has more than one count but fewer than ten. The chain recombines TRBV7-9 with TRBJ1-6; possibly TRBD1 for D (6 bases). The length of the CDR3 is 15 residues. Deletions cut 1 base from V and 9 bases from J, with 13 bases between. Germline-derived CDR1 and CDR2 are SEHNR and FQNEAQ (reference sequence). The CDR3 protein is CASSLDTGTSSPLHF. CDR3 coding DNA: TGTGCCAGCAGCTTAGATACAGGGACTTCTTCACCCCTCCACTTT. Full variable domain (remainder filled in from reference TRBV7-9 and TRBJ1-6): DTGVSQNPRHKITKRGQNVTFRCDPISEHNRLYWYRQTLGQGPEFLTYFQNEAQLEKSRLLSDRFSAERPKGSFSTLEIQRTEQGDSAMYLCASSLDTGTSSPLHFGNGTRLTVT.

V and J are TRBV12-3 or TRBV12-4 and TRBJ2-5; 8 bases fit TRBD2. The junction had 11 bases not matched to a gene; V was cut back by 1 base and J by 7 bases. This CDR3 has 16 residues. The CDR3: CASSLGQRGTSATQYF. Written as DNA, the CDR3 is TGTGCCAGCAGTTTAGGTCAGCGGGGGACCTCTGCGACCCAGTACTTC.

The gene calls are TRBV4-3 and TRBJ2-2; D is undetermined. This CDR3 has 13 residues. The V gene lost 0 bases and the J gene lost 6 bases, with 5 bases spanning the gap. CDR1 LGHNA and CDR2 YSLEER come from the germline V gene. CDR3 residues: CASSQDLAGELFF. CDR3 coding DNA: TGCGCCAGCAGCCAAGATTTGGCCGGGGAGCTGTTTTTT.

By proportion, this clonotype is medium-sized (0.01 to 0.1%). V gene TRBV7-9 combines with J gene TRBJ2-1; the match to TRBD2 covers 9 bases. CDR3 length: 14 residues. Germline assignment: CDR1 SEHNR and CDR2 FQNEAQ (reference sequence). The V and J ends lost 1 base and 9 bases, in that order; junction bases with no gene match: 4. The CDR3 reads CASSLGGGATEQFF. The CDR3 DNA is TGTGCCAGCAGCTTAGGCGGGGGGGCCACTGAGCAGTTCTTC. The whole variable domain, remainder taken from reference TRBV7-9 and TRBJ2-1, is DTGVSQNPRHKITKRGQNVTFRCDPISEHNRLYWYRQTLGQGPEFLTYFQNEAQLEKSRLLSDRFSAERPKGSFSTLEIQRTEQGDSAMYLCASSLGGGATEQFFGPGTRLTVL.

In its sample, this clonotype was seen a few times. CDR3 sequence reads: CASSLSRKNEQFF. The DNA for the CDR3 is TGTGCCAGCAGTTTATCCAGGAAAAATGAGCAGTTCTTC. The V gene is TRBV27, the J gene TRBJ2-1, with no clear D. The germline V gene has CDR1 MNHEY and CDR2 SMNVEV (reference sequence). The CDR3 extends over 13 amino acids. Trimming left V 0 bases short and J 7 bases short, with 7 bases between.